The 9 T cell receptor beta chains below were found in one sample sequenced in a study of shared clonotypes between healthy human individuals. Clones were sequenced by immunoSEQ multiplex PCR, and TCRdb holds only the in-frame ones, with some missing. The table has 2 million to 2.5 million clones, about 95% seen once; the top ten hold 0.9% to 1.4%. CD8 cells regarded as naive lacked CD45RO, were positively chosen for CCR7, and omitted terminally differentiated effector memory CD45RA+ cells. The sequenced material came from naive CD8+ T cells sorted from blood. All receptors come from a man between 18 and 29 years old in good health.

This clone was seen only once. V is TRBV29-1 and J is TRBJ2-1; D remains unclear. Trimming stripped 3 bases from V and 9 bases from J, with 15 bases between. Germline-derived CDR1 and CDR2 are SQVTM and ANQGSEA. The CDR3 has 13 amino acids. CDR3 in DNA: TGCAGCGTTGATAATGGGTGGTCCCCTGAGCAGTTCTTC. Its translation: CSVDNGWSPEQFF.

The chain links TRBV14 to TRBJ2-2; 9 nucleotides agree with TRBD2. Germline V gene lookup returns CDR1 SGHDN and CDR2 FVKESK. V lost 7 bases, J lost 4 bases, and 1 base stayed unmatched. The CDR3 runs 13 residues. The CDR3 reads CASKLAGTGELFF. In DNA, the CDR3 is TGTGCCAGCAAACTAGCGGGCACCGGGGAGCTGTTTTTT.

As concerns this clone: The sample has other DNA sequences that encode this CDR3 too. J is TRBJ2-3 and V is TRBV30; 10 nucleotides agree with TRBD1. Germline V gives CDR1 GTSNPN, CDR2 SVGIG (reference sequence). The CDR3 has 14 amino acids. J was trimmed by 3 bases and V by 1 base; bases with no gene match: 1. The CDR3: CAWSGGQGTDTQYF. DNA for the CDR3: TGTGCCTGGAGTGGGGGACAGGGGACAGATACGCAGTATTTT.

The rearrangement links TRBV19 to TRBJ2-7, with TRBD1 identical over 9 bases. Germline-derived CDR1 and CDR2 are LNHDA and SQIVND (reference sequence). The CDR3 runs to 14 residues. The V and J ends lost 6 bases and 2 bases, in that order; junction bases with no gene match: 5. CDR3: CASRWGQGPYEQYF. DNA for the CDR3: TGTGCCAGTAGATGGGGACAGGGCCCCTACGAGCAGTACTTC.

Comments on this clone: This sample also contains other DNA sequences that code for the same CDR3. J is TRBJ1-5 and V is TRBV5-6; D unclear. Germline loops: CDR1 SGHDT, CDR2 YYEEEE. The CDR3 has 13 residues. V gave up 4 bases and J gave up 4 bases, with 9 bases separating them. The CDR3 sequence: CASSLDGNQPQHF. In DNA, the CDR3 is TGTGCCAGCAGCCTAGACGGTAATCAGCCCCAGCATTTT.

CDR3 in amino acids: CASSPGGGTSKYF. Written as DNA, the CDR3 is TGCGCCAGCAGCCCCGGCGGCGGGACTAGCAAGTATTTT. The chain has TRBV4-1 and TRBJ2-3; the match to TRBD2 covers 9 bases. The CDR3 totals 13 residues. V gave up 4 bases and J gave up 13 bases; unmatched junction bases: 9. Per germline, CDR1 MGHRA and CDR2 YSYEKL.

Note on this clone: A much larger clone sits a single nucleotide away, making a read error possible. The same CDR3 arises from other DNA sequences in this sample as well. The chain couples TRBV9 to TRBJ1-1; D gene unclear. V lost 0 bases, J lost 1 base, and 4 bases lay in between. This CDR3 has 13 residues. The germline V gene has CDR1 SGDLS and CDR2 YYNGEE. The CDR3 here is CASSVAPNTEAFF. The CDR3 nucleotides read TGTGCCAGCAGCGTAGCACCGAACACTGAAGCTTTCTTT.

This chain uses TRBV19 with TRBJ2-7; either TRBD1 or TRBD2 may supply D (5 bases each). The germline V gene encodes CDR1 LNHDA and CDR2 SQIVND (reference sequence). There are 14 residues in the CDR3. V lost 4 bases and J lost 3, with 13 bases in between. The CDR3 DNA follows: TGTGCCAGTAGTAACCGGGACCGATACTACGAGCAGTACTTC. Translating it yields CASSNRDRYYEQYF. Variable domain in full (rest from reference TRBV19 and TRBJ2-7): DGGITQSPKYLFRKEGQNVTLSCEQNLNHDAMYWYRQDPGQGLRLIYYSQIVNDFQKGDIAEGYSVSREKKESFPLTVTSAQKNPTAFYLCASSNRDRYYEQYFGPGTRLTVT.

CDR3: CAWGYTGELFF. CDR3 bases: TGTGCCTGGGGGTACACCGGGGAGCTGTTTTTT. The rearrangement uses TRBV30 and TRBJ2-2; D remains ambiguous. V shed 5 bases and J shed 3 bases, with 4 bases lying between them. This CDR3 is built from 11 residues. Germline values: CDR1 GTSNPN, CDR2 SVGIG (reference sequence).